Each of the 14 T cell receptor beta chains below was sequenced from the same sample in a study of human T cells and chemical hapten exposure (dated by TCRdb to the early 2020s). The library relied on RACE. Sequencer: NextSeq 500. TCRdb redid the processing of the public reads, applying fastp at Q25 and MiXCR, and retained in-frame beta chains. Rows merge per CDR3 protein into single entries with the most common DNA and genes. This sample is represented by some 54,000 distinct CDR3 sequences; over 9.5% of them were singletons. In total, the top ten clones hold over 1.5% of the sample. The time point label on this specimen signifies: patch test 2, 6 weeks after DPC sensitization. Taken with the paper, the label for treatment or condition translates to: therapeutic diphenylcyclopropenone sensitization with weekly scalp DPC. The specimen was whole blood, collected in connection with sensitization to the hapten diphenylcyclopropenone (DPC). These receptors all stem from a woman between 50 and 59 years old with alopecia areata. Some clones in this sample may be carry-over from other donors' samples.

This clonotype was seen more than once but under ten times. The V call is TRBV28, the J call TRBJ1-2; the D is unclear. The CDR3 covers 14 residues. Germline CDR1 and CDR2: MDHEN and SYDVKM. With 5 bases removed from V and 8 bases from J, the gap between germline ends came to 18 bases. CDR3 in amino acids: CASSTRPTQKGYTF. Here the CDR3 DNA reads TGTGCCAGCAGTACTCGCCCGACGCAGAAAGGCTACACCTTC.

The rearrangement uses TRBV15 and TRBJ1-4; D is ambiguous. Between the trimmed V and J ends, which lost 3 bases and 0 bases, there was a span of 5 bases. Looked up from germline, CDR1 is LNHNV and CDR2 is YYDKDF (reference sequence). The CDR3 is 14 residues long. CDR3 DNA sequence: TGTGCCACCAGCAGGCATGCAACTAATGAAAAACTGTTTTTT. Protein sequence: CATSRHATNEKLFF.

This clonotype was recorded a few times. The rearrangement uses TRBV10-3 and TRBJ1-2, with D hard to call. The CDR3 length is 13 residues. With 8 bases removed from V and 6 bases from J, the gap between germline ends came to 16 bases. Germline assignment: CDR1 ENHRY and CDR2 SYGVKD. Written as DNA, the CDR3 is TGTGCCATCCGATCTGTCGGGGTAAATGGCTACACCTTC. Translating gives CAIRSVGVNGYTF.

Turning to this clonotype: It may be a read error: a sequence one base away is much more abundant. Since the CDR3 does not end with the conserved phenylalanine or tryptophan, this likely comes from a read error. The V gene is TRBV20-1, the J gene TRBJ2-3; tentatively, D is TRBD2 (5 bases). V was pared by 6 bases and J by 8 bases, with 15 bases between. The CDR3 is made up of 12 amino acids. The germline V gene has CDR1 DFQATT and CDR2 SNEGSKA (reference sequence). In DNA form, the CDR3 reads TGCAGTGCCCCCGCAGCGGTCGGTACGCAGTATTAT. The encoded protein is CSAPAAVGTQYY.

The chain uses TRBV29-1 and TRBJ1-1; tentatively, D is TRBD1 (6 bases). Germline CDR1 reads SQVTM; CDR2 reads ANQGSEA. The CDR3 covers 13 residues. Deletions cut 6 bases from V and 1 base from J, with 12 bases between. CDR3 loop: CSVPLTGNTEAFF. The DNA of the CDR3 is TGCAGCGTCCCCCTGACAGGGAACACTGAAGCTTTCTTT.

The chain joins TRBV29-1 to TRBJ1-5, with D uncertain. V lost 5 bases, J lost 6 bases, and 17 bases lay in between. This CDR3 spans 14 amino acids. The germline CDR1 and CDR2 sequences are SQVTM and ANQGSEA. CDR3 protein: CSVREGSFSQPQHF. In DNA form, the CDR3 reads TGCAGCGTTCGTGAAGGGAGCTTCAGTCAGCCCCAGCATTTT.

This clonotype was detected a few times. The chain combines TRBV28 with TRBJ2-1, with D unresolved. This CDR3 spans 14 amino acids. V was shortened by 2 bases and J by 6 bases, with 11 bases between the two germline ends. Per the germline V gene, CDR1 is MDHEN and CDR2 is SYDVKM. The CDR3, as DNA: TGTGCCAGCAGTTTACCAGGACCCCTCAATGAGCAGTTCTTC. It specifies CASSLPGPLNEQFF.

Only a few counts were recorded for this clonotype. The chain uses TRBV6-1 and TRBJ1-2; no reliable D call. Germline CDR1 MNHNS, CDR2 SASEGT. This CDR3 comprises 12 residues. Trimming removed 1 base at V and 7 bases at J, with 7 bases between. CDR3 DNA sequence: TGTGCCAGCAGTGAAGGGTCTAGTGGCTACACCTTC. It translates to CASSEGSSGYTF.

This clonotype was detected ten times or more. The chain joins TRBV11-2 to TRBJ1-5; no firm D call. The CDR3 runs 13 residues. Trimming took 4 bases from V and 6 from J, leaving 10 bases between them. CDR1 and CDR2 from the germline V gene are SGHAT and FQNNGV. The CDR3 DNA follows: TGTGCCAGCAGCTCCTCCTTTAGTCAGCCCCAGCATTTT. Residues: CASSSSFSQPQHF.

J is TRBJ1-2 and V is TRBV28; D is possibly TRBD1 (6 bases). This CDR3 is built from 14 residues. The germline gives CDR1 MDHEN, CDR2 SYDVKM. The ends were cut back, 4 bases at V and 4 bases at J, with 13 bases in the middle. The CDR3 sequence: CASSSHRVAYGYTF. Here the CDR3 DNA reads TGTGCCAGCAGTTCTCACAGGGTAGCCTATGGCTACACCTTC.

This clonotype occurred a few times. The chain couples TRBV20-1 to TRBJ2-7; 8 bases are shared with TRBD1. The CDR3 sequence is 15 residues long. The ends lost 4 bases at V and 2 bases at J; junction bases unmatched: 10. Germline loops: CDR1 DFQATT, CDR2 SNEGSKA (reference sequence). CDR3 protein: CSAIRQGSNAYEQYF. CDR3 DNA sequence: TGCAGTGCTATCCGACAGGGGTCCAATGCCTACGAGCAGTACTTC.

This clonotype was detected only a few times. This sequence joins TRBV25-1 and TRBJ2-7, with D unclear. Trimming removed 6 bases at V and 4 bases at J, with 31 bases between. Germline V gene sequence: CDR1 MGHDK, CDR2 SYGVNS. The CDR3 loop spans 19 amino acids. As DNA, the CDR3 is TGTGCCAGCAGCGCCGCGAGGCGCACGTCCCATAAGTCTATTTACGAGCAGTACTTC. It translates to CASSAARRTSHKSIYEQYF.

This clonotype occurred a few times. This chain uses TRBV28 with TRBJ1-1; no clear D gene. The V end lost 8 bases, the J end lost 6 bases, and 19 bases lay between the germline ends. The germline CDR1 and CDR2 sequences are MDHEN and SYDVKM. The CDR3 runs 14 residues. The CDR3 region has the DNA TGTGCCAGCCGGATAGGCAGGAGCCTACCTGAAGCTTTCTTT. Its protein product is CASRIGRSLPEAFF.

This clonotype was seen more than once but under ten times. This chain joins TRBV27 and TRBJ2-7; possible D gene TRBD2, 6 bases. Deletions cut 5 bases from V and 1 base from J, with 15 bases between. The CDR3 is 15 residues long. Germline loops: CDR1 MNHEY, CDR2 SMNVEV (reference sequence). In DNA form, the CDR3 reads TGTGCCAGCAGTATAGGAGGGACTTGGTCCTACGAGCAGTACTTC. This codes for CASSIGGTWSYEQYF.